This entry lists 8 T cell receptor beta chains sequenced from one sample in a study of shared clonotypes between healthy human individuals. The table came from immunoSEQ multiplex PCR; TCRdb's copy has only in-frame clones and leaves some out. The sample lists about 2 million clones; 85% to 95% were seen once. The source material was naive CD4+ T cells sorted from blood. Subset in this sample: CD45RA+ positively selected. The source is a man younger than 35 in good health.

This clone appeared a few times. The chain recombines TRBV6-6 with TRBJ2-3, with unresolved D. Germline V gene lookup returns CDR1 MNHNY and CDR2 SVGAGI (reference sequence). V was cut by 2 bases and J by 5 bases, with 2 bases left in between. The CDR3 consists of 11 residues. This CDR3 reads CASSYEDTQYF. The CDR3 nucleotides read TGTGCCAGCAGTTACGAAGATACGCAGTATTTT.

This chain connects TRBV5-1 to TRBJ2-7; D could derive from TRBD1 or TRBD2 (5 bases each). Trimming took 4 bases from V and 8 from J, leaving 16 bases between them. CDR3 length: 13 amino acids. Germline CDR1 SGHRS, CDR2 YFSETQ. CDR3 residues: CASSTGTSVKQYF. Here the CDR3 DNA reads TGCGCCAGCAGCACCGGGACCTCTGTGAAGCAGTACTTC.

The genes are TRBV5-1 and TRBJ2-6; D possibly corresponds to TRBD1 (5 bases). Trimming stripped 0 bases from V and 3 bases from J, with 10 bases between. This CDR3 region has 16 residues. Per germline, CDR1 SGHRS and CDR2 YFSETQ. The CDR3: CASSLEGASGANVLTF. CDR3 nucleotide sequence: TGCGCCAGCAGCTTGGAAGGGGCGAGTGGGGCCAACGTCCTGACTTTC.

The gene calls are TRBV6-5 and TRBJ1-5; possible D gene TRBD1, 5 bases. Germline V gives CDR1 MNHEY, CDR2 SVGAGI. The V and J ends lost 6 bases and 4 bases respectively, with 13 bases between them. The CDR3 has 14 amino acids. The CDR3 DNA sequence: TGTGCCAGCAGACGAGGGACTGGGAATCAGCCCCAGCATTTT. Translating gives CASRRGTGNQPQHF.

The genes are TRBV6-1 and TRBJ2-7; D is ambiguous. The CDR3 consists of 15 residues. V lost 0 bases to trimming and J lost 9 bases, with 18 bases between them. CDR1 and CDR2 from the germline V gene are MNHNS and SASEGT. CDR3 nucleotide sequence: TGTGCCAGCAGTGAAGCCAGCTCCCTCTTTTTGGCGCAGTACTTC. Protein sequence: CASSEASSLFLAQYF.

The chain has TRBV11-2 and TRBJ1-3, with a tentative D call TRBD1 (6 bases). Trimming took off 0 bases at V and 2 bases at J, with 8 bases between the two ends. Germline CDR1 reads SGHAT; CDR2 reads FQNNGV. This CDR3 has 15 amino acids. DNA for the CDR3: TGTGCCAGCAGCTTAGATTACAGGGCTGGAAACACCATATATTTT. Translation gives CASSLDYRAGNTIYF.

This sequence joins TRBV7-9 and TRBJ2-7; TRBD1 matches 9 bases. The germline gives CDR1 SEHNR, CDR2 FQNEAQ (reference sequence). Trimming at V came to 5 bases and at J to 5 bases, leaving 7 bases not matched to a gene. The CDR3 contains 14 residues. The CDR3 bases are TGTGCCAGCAGCCCGGGACAGGGTCAGGACGAGCAGTACTTC. Amino acid sequence: CASSPGQGQDEQYF.

The rearrangement joins TRBV10-3 to TRBJ2-7; TRBD2 matches at 13 bases. V dropped 5 bases and J dropped 6; count of bases not matched to a gene: 10. Germline CDR1 and CDR2: ENHRY and SYGVKD. This CDR3 region has 16 residues. The DNA for the CDR3 is TGTGCCATCAGTCAGCTCGAGACTAGCGGGAGGAGCGAGCAGTACTTC. Translated, it gives CAISQLETSGRSEQYF.